The next 12 T cell receptor beta chains were all read from a single sample in a study of shared clonotypes between healthy human individuals (dated by TCRdb to about 2020). Preparation of the library involved the immunoSEQ multiplex PCR assay. Held by TCRdb, this immuneACCESS table contains in-frame sequences only and omits some clones. Under half of the omission traces to an unresolved V gene where checked; the cause of the rest is unknown. The sample table holds around 2,000,000 clones, of which 85% to 95% were seen once. Of the sample, 0.1% to 0.15% is held by the ten largest clones. The sample consisted of naive CD4+ T cells sorted from blood. The sample's cell subset or site label is to be understood as: CD45RA+ positively selected. The receptors were sampled from a man between 18 and 29 years old in good health.

The chain combines TRBV9 with TRBJ2-3; TRBD2 matches at 8 bases. Germline assignment: CDR1 SGDLS and CDR2 YYNGEE. Germline trimming cut 3 bases from V and 1 base from J; bases unmatched to any gene: 4. The CDR3 runs to 15 residues. CDR3 protein: CASSEGTRGTDTQYF. CDR3 nucleotides: TGTGCCAGCAGCGAAGGGACTAGGGGCACAGATACGCAGTATTTT.

The V and J genes are TRBV11-2 and TRBJ2-5, with D uncertain. This CDR3 region has 12 residues. Deletions cut 3 bases from V and 5 bases from J, with 7 bases between. The germline V gene has CDR1 SGHAT and CDR2 FQNNGV. The CDR3 DNA reads TGTGCCAGCAGCTTCATGCTGGAGACCCAGTACTTC. Translating gives CASSFMLETQYF.

The chain combines TRBV18 with TRBJ1-6; D possibly corresponds to TRBD1 (5 bases). V lost 2 bases, J lost 7 bases, and 12 bases lay in between. Germline loops: CDR1 KGHSH, CDR2 LQKENI. CDR3 length: 15 residues. CDR3 amino acids: CASSPSEGLNSPLHF. The CDR3 DNA reads as TGTGCCAGCTCACCATCTGAGGGGTTAAATTCACCCCTCCACTTT.

This clone was seen just once. V and J are TRBV19 and TRBJ1-2; 8 bases are shared with TRBD1. Germline values: CDR1 LNHDA, CDR2 SQIVND (reference sequence). Unmatched junction bases numbered 3, after V lost 4 bases and J lost 5 bases. The CDR3 totals 13 residues. Here the CDR3 DNA reads TGTGCCAGTAGTACGACAGGGGAGTATGGCTACACCTTC. It codes for CASSTTGEYGYTF.

The J gene is TRBJ1-5, the V gene TRBV6-5; D gene ambiguous. This CDR3 is built from 12 residues. Trimming pared 6 bases from V and 6 bases from J, leaving 9 bases between. Germline CDR1 is MNHEY and CDR2 is SVGAGI. The CDR3 region is CASRSMGQPQHF. The CDR3 nucleotides are TGTGCCAGCAGGTCGATGGGTCAGCCCCAGCATTTT.

V gene TRBV20-1 combines with J gene TRBJ1-3, with D tentatively TRBD1 (5 bases). Trimming stripped 4 bases from V and 8 bases from J, with 9 bases between. In germline, CDR1 is DFQATT, CDR2 SNEGSKA (reference sequence). This CDR3 has 11 residues. The CDR3 is CSAIVGDTIYF. CDR3 DNA sequence: TGCAGTGCTATCGTAGGGGACACCATATATTTT.

This sequence joins TRBV6-5 and TRBJ2-3, with D hard to call. Looked up from germline, CDR1 is MNHEY and CDR2 is SVGAGI. There are 11 residues in the CDR3. V was shortened by 5 bases and J by 8 bases, with 8 bases between the two germline ends. The chain's CDR3 is CASSKQSTQYF. The CDR3 region has the DNA TGTGCCAGCAGTAAACAGAGTACGCAGTATTTT.

This clone was picked up many times. The chain is built from TRBV2 and TRBJ2-1; D is ambiguous. Trimming pared 4 bases from V and 0 bases from J, leaving 7 bases between. The CDR3 runs to 14 residues. Germline V gene data show CDR1 as SNHLY and CDR2 as FYNNEI. The CDR3 here is CASSGDLSYNEQFF. The CDR3 region has the DNA TGTGCCAGCAGTGGCGACCTCTCCTACAATGAGCAGTTCTTC.

The V and J genes are TRBV18 and TRBJ2-2; D gene unclear. Germline V gene sequence: CDR1 KGHSH, CDR2 LQKENI. The CDR3 spans 13 residues. V lost 6 bases, J lost 3 bases, and 8 bases lay in between. The CDR3 sequence is CASSAEHTGELFF. DNA for the CDR3: TGTGCCAGCTCCGCTGAACACACCGGGGAGCTGTTTTTT.

V is TRBV11-2 and J is TRBJ2-4; weak D call: TRBD1 (6 bases). Germline assignment: CDR1 SGHAT and CDR2 FQNNGV. The CDR3 totals 18 residues. Deletions cut 6 bases from V and 0 bases from J, with 21 bases between. The CDR3 sequence: CASREIGQPGLAKNIQYF. Here the CDR3 DNA reads TGTGCCAGCAGGGAGATCGGACAGCCTGGACTAGCCAAAAACATTCAGTACTTC.

The chain couples TRBV18 to TRBJ1-1; D possibly corresponds to TRBD1 (5 bases). The CDR3 contains 15 residues. Looked up from germline, CDR1 is KGHSH and CDR2 is LQKENI. V shed 5 bases and J shed 5 bases, with 18 bases lying between them. CDR3 nucleotide sequence: TGTGCCAGCTCAACAGCGGAGGGGCCGGGGACTGAAGCTTTCTTT. Amino acids: CASSTAEGPGTEAFF.

The chain carries TRBV30 and TRBJ2-3; D unclear. The CDR3 spans 13 residues. V lost 3 bases and J 1 base, leaving 8 bases between the germline ends. CDR1 and CDR2 (germline): GTSNPN, SVGIG (reference sequence). The CDR3 protein is CAWSGGGTDTQYF. The CDR3 nucleotides are TGTGCCTGGAGCGGTGGGGGCACAGATACGCAGTATTTT.